These 32 T cell receptor beta chains were all obtained from the same sample, sequenced in a study of identifying expanded T cells in peripheral blood. This table comes from immunoSEQ multiplex PCR, and its TCRdb copy is limited to in-frame clones, with some not included. The data contain 90,000 to 120,000 clones, roughly 89% of them seen just once; the ten biggest clones take up 16%. Material for sequencing was blood. The receptors come from a person aged 18-70 years in good health.

V and J are TRBV6-5 and TRBJ1-6, with D uncertain. The CDR3 spans 12 residues. The V and J ends lost 5 bases and 9 bases respectively, with 8 bases between them. The germline CDR1 and CDR2 sequences are MNHEY and SVGAGI. DNA for the CDR3: TGTGCCAGCAGTATCCTAGGTTCACCCCTCCACTTT. Translating gives CASSILGSPLHF.

The V call is TRBV19, the J call TRBJ2-5, with 12 bases fitting TRBD2. The CDR3 is 19 residues long. Germline CDR1 is LNHDA and CDR2 is SQIVND (reference sequence). The V and J ends lost 7 bases and 4 bases, in that order; junction bases with no gene match: 19. The CDR3 region has the DNA TGTGCCAGTACCTCCGGGAGGACTAGCGGGACGATCATTAGAGAGACCCAGTACTTC. Amino acids: CASTSGRTSGTIIRETQYF.

V and J are TRBV23-1 and TRBJ1-6; 8 bases line up with TRBD1. TRBV23-1 is recorded as an ORF, its role being uncertain. CDR3 length: 18 amino acids. V shed 0 bases and J 7 bases; nucleotides not matched to a gene: 11. CDR3 residues: CASSQSSQGAQGNSPLHF. The CDR3, as DNA: TGCGCCAGCAGTCAATCGAGTCAGGGGGCGCAAGGGAATTCACCCCTCCACTTT.

This clone was detected many times. V is TRBV7-9 and J is TRBJ1-1; 7 bases fit TRBD1. V was clipped by 6 bases and J by 0 bases; unmatched bases: 7. There are 15 residues in the CDR3. CDR1 is SEHNR, CDR2 FQNEAQ, per germline (reference sequence). CDR3 amino acids: CASSERDRLNTEAFF. CDR3 bases: TGTGCCAGCAGTGAGAGGGACAGACTGAACACTGAAGCTTTCTTT.

The chain is built from TRBV11-2 and TRBJ2-5; the match to TRBD2 covers 8 bases. The V gene end was trimmed by 1 base and the J gene end by 2 bases; junction bases not matched to a gene: 9. Germline-derived CDR1 and CDR2 are SGHAT and FQNNGV. The CDR3 spans 17 residues. As DNA, the CDR3 is TGTGCCAGCAGCTTAGGAGGTAGCGGGGCCCGTCAAGAGACCCAGTACTTC. Translating gives CASSLGGSGARQETQYF.

Concerning this clone itself: Within the sample, other DNA sequences also encode this same CDR3. The chain is built from TRBV20-1 and TRBJ2-2; D is possibly TRBD2 (6 bases). The CDR3 length is 11 residues. Germline V gene sequence: CDR1 DFQATT, CDR2 SNEGSKA (reference sequence). Trimming removed 6 bases from V and 4 bases from J, with 6 bases in between. The CDR3 loop is CSARGTGELFF. DNA of the CDR3: TGCAGTGCGCGGGGCACCGGGGAGCTGTTTTTT.

The genes are TRBV28 and TRBJ1-2, with D possibly being TRBD1 (5 bases). The CDR3 has 14 residues. Deletions cut 5 bases from V and 6 bases from J, with 16 bases between. Germline CDR1 reads MDHEN; CDR2 reads SYDVKM. CDR3 in amino acids: CASSLVRDGHGYTF. Written as DNA, the CDR3 is TGTGCCAGCAGTCTAGTGCGGGACGGTCATGGCTACACCTTC.

In its sample, this clone was seen once. CDR3 region: CASSVTSGDQETQYF. The DNA for the CDR3 is TGTGCCAGTAGTGTCACTAGCGGGGATCAAGAGACCCAGTACTTC. This chain connects TRBV19 to TRBJ2-5, with TRBD2 identical over 10 bases. Germline V gene data show CDR1 as LNHDA and CDR2 as SQIVND (reference sequence). V lost 5 bases, J lost 2 bases, and 5 bases stayed unmatched. The CDR3 loop spans 15 amino acids.

The genes are TRBV4-1 and TRBJ2-7; maybe TRBD1 (5 bases). CDR3 length equals 16 residues. The germline gives CDR1 MGHRA, CDR2 YSYEKL. V dropped 4 bases and J dropped 3 bases, with 19 bases sitting between them. CDR3 protein: CASSPETTESLYEQYF. The CDR3 DNA reads as TGCGCCAGCAGCCCGGAGACGACAGAGAGTCTCTACGAGCAGTACTTC.

The rearrangement joins TRBV4-3 to TRBJ2-3, with a possible D match to TRBD1 (6 bases). Germline assignment: CDR1 LGHNA and CDR2 YSLEER. V dropped 1 base and J dropped 6 bases, with 17 bases sitting between them. The CDR3 totals 16 residues. The DNA of the CDR3 is TGCGCCAGCAGCCAAGGTTTCACAGGGTCACGGGATACGCAGTATTTT. The encoded protein is CASSQGFTGSRDTQYF.

The chain combines TRBV19 with TRBJ1-2; 12 bases line up with TRBD1. Germline-derived CDR1 and CDR2 are LNHDA and SQIVND (reference sequence). The trim removed 4 bases at V and 0 bases at J, leaving 12 bases unmatched. This CDR3 spans 19 amino acids. The CDR3 nucleotides are TGTGCCAGTAGTAAACCGGGACAGGGGGCGATCGAAGCTAACTATGGCTACACCTTC. Protein product: CASSKPGQGAIEANYGYTF.

V gene TRBV7-8 combines with J gene TRBJ2-1; 7 nucleotides match TRBD1. The ends lost 6 bases at V and 4 bases at J; junction bases unmatched: 6. The CDR3 is 14 residues long. CDR1 is SGHVS, CDR2 FQNEAQ, per germline. This CDR3 is CASRADRVYNEQFF. The CDR3 DNA follows: TGTGCCAGCAGAGCCGACAGGGTGTACAATGAGCAGTTCTTC.

The V gene is TRBV7-2, the J gene TRBJ1-1, with D possibly being TRBD1 (5 bases). The CDR3 length is 18 residues. Germline V CDR1 and CDR2: SGHTA, FQGNSA. The V end was cut by 4 bases, the J end by 7 bases, with 28 bases between. This CDR3 reads CASSYTGTARPGGGEAFF. CDR3 coding DNA: TGTGCCAGCAGCTACACCGGCACCGCTAGGCCCGGGGGAGGTGAAGCTTTCTTT.

The chain employs TRBV6-6 and TRBJ1-2; D uncertain. Germline V gene data show CDR1 as MNHNY and CDR2 as SVGAGI (reference sequence). The ends were cut back, 2 bases at V and 7 bases at J, with 14 bases in the middle. The CDR3 has 14 residues. The CDR3 coding sequence is TGTGCCAGCAGTTACGGATCCGGGTTGGCTGGCTACACCTTC. As protein: CASSYGSGLAGYTF.

The V and J genes are TRBV10-3 and TRBJ2-1; TRBD1 is a possible D gene (5 bases). The CDR3 has 13 residues. Germline loops: CDR1 ENHRY, CDR2 SYGVKD. V was pared by 6 bases and J by 8 bases, with 14 bases between. This CDR3 reads CAIRGREVDEQFF. As DNA, the CDR3 is TGTGCCATCAGGGGCAGGGAAGTGGATGAGCAGTTCTTC.

The chain combines TRBV10-3 with TRBJ1-2; D remains unclear. This CDR3 is built from 14 residues. Germline V gene sequence: CDR1 ENHRY, CDR2 SYGVKD. V was clipped by 10 bases and J by 8 bases, with 23 bases between them. The CDR3 loop reads CATQRPQEGGGYTF. The CDR3 DNA reads as TGTGCCACGCAACGACCCCAGGAGGGTGGGGGCTACACCTTC.

This clone was seen only a few times. The genes are TRBV5-1 and TRBJ1-2; D ambiguous. Germline CDR1 is SGHRS and CDR2 is YFSETQ. The length of the CDR3 is 13 residues. V was clipped by 0 bases and J by 6 bases, with 9 bases between them. This CDR3 reads CASSLVDLNGYTF. The CDR3 DNA sequence: TGCGCCAGCAGCTTGGTGGACCTGAATGGCTACACCTTC.

The table lists this clone with a count of one. The chain employs TRBV19 and TRBJ2-5; D not resolved. The germline gives CDR1 LNHDA, CDR2 SQIVND (reference sequence). The ends were cut back, 6 bases at V and 6 bases at J, with 14 bases in the middle. The length of the CDR3 is 13 residues. CDR3 sequence (DNA): TGTGCCAGTAGCCCGGACGGGCCAAAGACCCAGTACTTC. This translates into CASSPDGPKTQYF.

The V gene is TRBV15, the J gene TRBJ2-3, with TRBD2 matching 10 bases. The CDR3 has 18 amino acids. Looked up from germline, CDR1 is LNHNV and CDR2 is YYDKDF (reference sequence). Unmatched junction bases numbered 9, after V lost 2 bases and J lost 1 base. The CDR3 spells CATSRILLAGYGTDTQYF. The CDR3 bases are TGTGCCACCAGCAGAATACTACTAGCGGGGTACGGCACAGATACGCAGTATTTT.

The V gene is TRBV5-1, the J gene TRBJ1-1; 7 bases agree with TRBD1. J was trimmed by 5 bases and V by 2 bases; bases with no gene match: 9. Germline V gene data show CDR1 as SGHRS and CDR2 as YFSETQ. This CDR3 comprises 15 residues. CDR3 sequence reads: CASSFKTGQVTEAFF. In DNA, the CDR3 is TGCGCCAGCAGCTTTAAGACAGGGCAGGTGACTGAAGCTTTCTTT.

The V call is TRBV7-2, the J call TRBJ1-1; D is undetermined. This CDR3 has 13 residues. Germline-derived CDR1 and CDR2 are SGHTA and FQGNSA. V was pared by 5 bases and J by 5 bases, with 12 bases between. CDR3 coding DNA: TGTGCCAGCAGCCCGTCGGGAAGGACTGAAGCTTTCTTT. Translated, it gives CASSPSGRTEAFF.

This chain links TRBV28 with TRBJ2-7; 7 bases fit TRBD1. V was clipped by 6 bases and J by 0 bases; unmatched bases: 2. Looked up from germline, CDR1 is MDHEN and CDR2 is SYDVKM. The CDR3 is made up of 13 amino acids. The CDR3 bases are TGTGCCAGCAGGGGACAGCACTCCTACGAGCAGTACTTC. Its protein product is CASRGQHSYEQYF.

The table lists this clone with a few counts. V is TRBV4-2 and J is TRBJ1-5; no clear D. The CDR3 runs 15 residues. Trimming shortened V by 0 bases and J by 0 bases, and 6 bases separated the two germline ends. Germline assignment: CDR1 LGHNA and CDR2 YNFKEQ. The CDR3, as DNA: TGTGCCAGCAGCCAAGATAAGGGTAGCAATCAGCCCCAGCATTTT. Translating it yields CASSQDKGSNQPQHF.

V and J are TRBV20-1 and TRBJ2-7; no definite D call. The CDR3 consists of 11 residues. V lost 4 bases and J 9 bases, leaving 13 bases between the germline ends. CDR1 and CDR2 from the germline V gene are DFQATT and SNEGSKA (reference sequence). Here the CDR3 DNA reads TGCAGTGCTAATTCGTTGCTAGGGCAGTACTTC. Amino acid sequence: CSANSLLGQYF.

The chain uses TRBV7-9 and TRBJ1-1; TRBD1 matches at 10 bases. CDR3 size: 14 residues. Unmatched junction bases numbered 10, after V lost 5 bases and J lost 10 bases. Germline CDR1 SEHNR, CDR2 FQNEAQ (reference sequence). CDR3 loop: CASSGAGTGVRAFF. In DNA, the CDR3 is TGTGCCAGCAGCGGGGCAGGGACAGGGGTCCGAGCTTTCTTT. The entire variable domain, with the rest obtained from reference TRBV7-9 and TRBJ1-1, is as follows: DTGVSQNPRHKITKRGQNVTFRCDPISEHNRLYWYRQTLGQGPEFLTYFQNEAQLEKSRLLSDRFSAERPKGSFSTLEIQRTEQGDSAMYLCASSGAGTGVRAFFGQGTRLTVV.

This sequence joins TRBV12-1 and TRBJ1-4. TRBV12-1 is a documented pseudogene. The CDR3 runs to 13 residues. The CDR3 bases are TGTGCCAGCAGCTTTGACCGGCCCGGAAAACTGTTTTTT. This encodes CASSFDRPGKLFF.

V is TRBV4-1 and J is TRBJ1-2; a weak D match, TRBD1 (5 bases). Trimming took 0 bases from V and 2 from J, leaving 10 bases between them. Germline loops: CDR1 MGHRA, CDR2 YSYEKL. This CDR3 contains 15 residues. CDR3: CASSQERGVNYGYTF. The CDR3 DNA is TGCGCCAGCAGCCAAGAGCGAGGGGTAAACTATGGCTACACCTTC.

The CDR3 loop reads CASSFRRVLSGSYNEQFF. DNA of the CDR3: TGTGCCAGCAGCTTCCGCAGGGTGCTATCGGGCTCCTACAATGAGCAGTTCTTC. The J gene is TRBJ2-1, the V gene TRBV7-2; a weak D match, TRBD1 (5 bases). This CDR3 is built from 18 residues. V lost 3 bases, J lost 0 bases, and 18 bases lay in between. Germline CDR1 and CDR2: SGHTA and FQGNSA.

The V gene is TRBV21-1, the J gene TRBJ2-7; the DNA was not compared with TRBD1, the D call given in the table. TRBV21-1 is an annotated pseudogene. The CDR3 runs 16 residues. The CDR3 DNA reads TGTGCCAGCACCAAAAGACCAACAGGAAGACCCTACGAGCAGTACTTC. It yields the protein CASTKRPTGRPYEQYF.

The chain's CDR3 is CASSLRLAGEQYF. DNA of the CDR3: TGTGCCAGCAGCTTAAGACTAGCCGGCGAGCAGTACTTC. J is TRBJ2-7 and V is TRBV7-2, with 7 nucleotides matching TRBD2. This CDR3 region has 13 residues. V lost 2 bases to trimming and J lost 6 bases; unmatched junction nucleotides: 4. From germline, CDR1 is SGHTA and CDR2 FQGNSA.

The rearrangement uses TRBV10-3 and TRBJ1-6; D gene ambiguous. The germline V and J ends were trimmed by 2 bases and 7 bases, with 9 bases remaining between them. Per the germline V gene, CDR1 is ENHRY and CDR2 is SYGVKD. CDR3 length equals 14 residues. CDR3 bases: TGTGCCATCAGTGAGGGTATGGAGAATTCACCCCTCCACTTT. Encoded protein: CAISEGMENSPLHF.

The chain joins TRBV28 to TRBJ2-7, with D unresolved. The CDR3 runs 14 residues. Germline lookup yields CDR1 MDHEN and CDR2 SYDVKM. V dropped 3 bases and J dropped 2 bases, with 11 bases sitting between them. CDR3 protein: CASSFQGGTYEQYF. The CDR3 DNA sequence: TGTGCCAGCAGTTTCCAAGGCGGTACCTACGAGCAGTACTTC.